The rows below give T cell receptor beta chains drawn from one sample of a study of shared clonotypes between healthy human individuals. The method was immunoSEQ multiplex PCR; TCRdb's version includes in-frame clones alone and lacks a portion of them. Here the sample spans some 300,000 clones, over 70% being singletons. The sequenced sample was memory CD4+ T cells sorted from blood. These receptors all stem from a man aged 30-40 years in good health. The CDR3 runs from the conserved cysteine through the conserved F or W. D genes are given only for firm matches. Expanded clones are given a class, and other clones once, few, many or no size at all.

D	V	size	J	CDR3	DNA
.	TRBV10-3	.	TRBJ2-3	CASALAGGTDTQYF	TGTGCCTCCGCCTTGGCGGGTGGGACAGATACGCAGTATTTT
.	TRBV5-1	.	TRBJ2-3	CASSLRIGQTDTQYF	TGCGCCAGCAGCCTGAGGATTGGTCAGACAGATACGCAGTATTTT
TRBD2	TRBV7-6	.	TRBJ2-5	CASSVSGRLETQYF	TGTGCCAGCAGCGTCAGCGGGAGGCTGGAGACCCAGTACTTC
.	TRBV7-9	.	TRBJ1-2	CASSYPVGSGGYTF	TGTGCCAGCAGCTACCCCGTGGGTTCCGGTGGCTACACCTTC
.	TRBV6-4	.	TRBJ1-5	CASSSGTASNQPQHF	TGTGCCAGCAGCTCTGGGACGGCGAGCAATCAGCCCCAGCATTTT
.	TRBV7-8	once	TRBJ2-7	CASSLGDWSSYEQYF	TGTGCCAGCAGCTTAGGGGACTGGAGCTCCTACGAGCAGTACTTC
.	TRBV30	.	TRBJ2-7	CAWSTSSYEQYF	TGTGCCTGGAGCACGTCCTCCTACGAGCAGTACTTC
.	TRBV5-3	.	TRBJ2-5	CARRGAGSTRETQYF	TGTGCCAGAAGAGGGGCAGGTTCTACTAGGGAGACCCAGTACTTC
.	TRBV6-6	few	TRBJ2-7	CASTKLGEQYF	TGTGCCAGCACTAAACTGGGGGAGCAGTACTTC
TRBD2	TRBV19	.	TRBJ2-7	CASSISGSTYEQYF	TGTGCCAGTAGTATAAGCGGGAGTACCTACGAGCAGTACTTC
.	TRBV5-8	.	TRBJ1-5	CASSLGLAGFNQPQHF	TGTGCCAGCAGCTTGGGTCTTGCTGGGTTCAATCAGCCCCAGCATTTT
.	TRBV6-1	.	TRBJ2-7	CASSESYEQYF	TGTGCCAGCAGTGAATCCTACGAGCAGTACTTC
.	TRBV7-9	.	TRBJ2-3	CASSPKGPDTQYF	TGTGCCAGCAGCCCCAAGGGCCCAGATACGCAGTATTTT
TRBD1	TRBV19	.	TRBJ2-5	CASSYASGGGETQYF	TGTGCCAGTAGTTACGCCTCAGGGGGCGGGGAGACCCAGTACTTC
.	TRBV4-3	.	TRBJ2-1	CASSPRGSLGDEQFF	TGCGCCAGCAGCCCGCGAGGTAGCCTTGGGGATGAGCAGTTCTTC
TRBD2	TRBV7-2	.	TRBJ2-3	CASSLSAGVFNTQYF	TGTGCCAGCAGCTTATCCGCGGGAGTATTCAATACGCAGTATTTT
.	TRBV20-1	.	TRBJ2-5	CSAQGKTQYF	TGCAGTGCTCAAGGAAAGACCCAGTACTTC
.	TRBV11-3	.	TRBJ2-1	CASSLHQGTKEEQFF	TGTGCCAGCAGCCTCCACCAGGGTACTAAGGAGGAGCAGTTCTTC
.	TRBV28	.	TRBJ1-3	CASSLLAGNTIYF	TGTGCCAGCAGTTTACTCGCTGGAAACACCATATATTTT
.	TRBV4-3	.	TRBJ2-5	CASSQGAQAGRETQYF	TGCGCCAGCAGCCAAGGCGCGCAGGCTGGGAGGGAGACCCAGTACTTC
TRBD1	TRBV28	.	TRBJ2-7	CATLGQGLWEQYF	TGTGCCACCCTGGGACAGGGTTTATGGGAGCAGTACTTC
.	TRBV27	.	TRBJ1-2	CASSQGTRVYGYTF	TGTGCCAGCAGTCAAGGGACAAGGGTCTATGGCTACACCTTC
TRBD2	TRBV4-1	many	TRBJ2-3	CASSQEGVAGGPDTDTQYF	TGCGCCAGCAGCCAAGAAGGGGTAGCGGGAGGGCCGGACACAGATACGCAGTATTTT
.	TRBV9	.	TRBJ2-1	CASSVGTYNEQFF	TGTGCCAGCAGCGTAGGGACCTACAATGAGCAGTTCTTC
.	TRBV7-9	few	TRBJ1-2	CASSLKGWGPVLNRYTF	TGTGCCAGCAGCTTAAAGGGTTGGGGACCCGTGTTAAACCGCTACACCTTC
.	TRBV2	.	TRBJ2-5	CASAGGSGPSGRETQYF	TGTGCCAGCGCCGGGGGTAGCGGTCCGTCGGGAAGAGAGACCCAGTACTTC
.	TRBV14	.	TRBJ2-7	CASSFGGSTYEQYF	TGTGCCAGCAGCTTCGGCGGGTCCACCTACGAGCAGTACTTC
.	TRBV28	many	TRBJ2-4	CASSLRAGNIQYF	TGTGCCAGCAGTTTAAGGGCGGGAAACATTCAGTACTTC
TRBD1	TRBV19	.	TRBJ2-7	CASSNYRGSYEQYF	TGTGCCAGTAGCAACTACAGGGGATCCTACGAGCAGTACTTC
.	TRBV7-9	.	TRBJ2-7	CASSLVSGNEQYF	TGTGCCAGCAGCTTGGTATCCGGGAACGAGCAGTACTTC
TRBD1	TRBV18	.	TRBJ1-5	CASSPSTGAYQPQHF	TGTGCCAGCTCACCTTCGACAGGGGCTTATCAGCCCCAGCATTTT
.	TRBV10-3	.	TRBJ2-7	CAISPGPYEQYF	TGTGCCATCAGTCCTGGGCCCTACGAGCAGTACTTC
TRBD1	TRBV7-9	.	TRBJ2-7	CASSFGTGFPEQYF	TGTGCCAGCAGCTTCGGGACAGGGTTTCCCGAGCAGTACTTC
TRBD1	TRBV7-2	.	TRBJ2-1	CASSLVGTGVSYNEQFF	TGTGCCAGCAGCTTAGTAGGGACAGGGGTCTCCTACAATGAGCAGTTCTTC
.	TRBV25-1	.	TRBJ1-5	CASSEWGGNQPQHF	TGTGCCAGCAGTGAATGGGGGGGCAATCAGCCCCAGCATTTT
.	TRBV5-4	.	TRBJ2-5	CASSPSKRETQYF	TGTGCCAGCAGCCCGTCGAAGCGAGAGACCCAGTACTTC
TRBD1	TRBV28	.	TRBJ2-7	CASTADGTGAYEQYF	TGTGCCAGCACCGCCGACGGGACAGGGGCCTACGAGCAGTACTTC
.	TRBV28	many	TRBJ1-5	CASSPRKSYSNQPQHF	TGTGCCAGCAGTCCGAGGAAAAGTTACAGCAATCAGCCCCAGCATTTT
.	TRBV7-2	.	TRBJ2-7	CASSLEGGSGAYEQYF	TGTGCCAGCAGCTTAGAAGGAGGGAGTGGGGCCTACGAGCAGTACTTC
.	TRBV11-3	.	TRBJ2-2	CASSFDYTGELFF	TGTGCCAGCAGCTTCGACTACACCGGGGAGCTGTTTTTT
TRBD2	TRBV2	.	TRBJ2-7	CASRPLAGAYEQYF	TGTGCCAGCAGGCCACTAGCGGGAGCCTACGAGCAGTACTTC
TRBD1	TRBV28	.	TRBJ1-2	CASKTGGIYGYTF	TGTGCCAGCAAGACAGGGGGCATCTATGGCTACACCTTC
.	TRBV7-6	.	TRBJ2-1	CASSLEIASSSYNEQFF	TGTGCCAGCAGCTTAGAGATAGCATCCTCTTCCTACAATGAGCAGTTCTTC
TRBD1	TRBV7-2	few	TRBJ2-7	CASSRDRGPYEQYF	TGTGCCAGCAGCCGGGACAGGGGGCCCTACGAGCAGTACTTC
TRBD2	TRBV7-8	.	TRBJ2-5	CATHSDKWSSGRGQETQYF	TGTGCCACACACTCCGACAAGTGGTCTAGCGGGAGAGGGCAAGAGACCCAGTACTTC
TRBD1	TRBV11-1	.	TRBJ2-3	CATYSRRGQESDTQYF	TGTGCCACCTACTCGCGAAGGGGGCAAGAGTCAGATACGCAGTATTTT
.	TRBV6-6	once	TRBJ2-1	CASSAFYEQFF	TGTGCCAGCAGTGCCTTTTATGAGCAGTTCTTC
TRBD1	TRBV15	.	TRBJ2-7	CATSRPGTASSYEQYF	TGTGCCACCAGCAGACCCGGGACAGCGAGCTCCTACGAGCAGTACTTC
.	TRBV5-1	.	TRBJ2-1	CASSPGPEEEQFF	TGCGCCAGCAGCCCGGGCCCGGAGGAGGAGCAGTTCTTC
TRBD1	TRBV7-9	.	TRBJ2-1	CASSLGDSSYNEQFF	TGTGCCAGCAGCTTAGGGGACAGCTCCTACAATGAGCAGTTCTTC
.	TRBV19	.	TRBJ2-6	CASAWVHSGANVLTF	TGTGCCAGTGCTTGGGTGCATTCTGGGGCCAACGTCCTGACTTTC
.	TRBV9	.	TRBJ2-5	CASSVALRDQGTQYF	TGTGCCAGCAGCGTAGCTCTGAGAGATCAAGGGACCCAGTACTTC
.	TRBV30	.	TRBJ1-1	CAWSPDSPRAFF	TGTGCCTGGAGCCCCGACAGCCCCCGAGCTTTCTTT
TRBD1	TRBV6-6	.	TRBJ2-7	CASSRQGNEQYF	TGTGCCAGCAGTAGACAGGGGAACGAGCAGTACTTC
.	TRBV7-2	once	TRBJ2-1	CASSSQRVEQFF	TGTGCCAGCAGCTCCCAGCGGGTTGAGCAGTTCTTC